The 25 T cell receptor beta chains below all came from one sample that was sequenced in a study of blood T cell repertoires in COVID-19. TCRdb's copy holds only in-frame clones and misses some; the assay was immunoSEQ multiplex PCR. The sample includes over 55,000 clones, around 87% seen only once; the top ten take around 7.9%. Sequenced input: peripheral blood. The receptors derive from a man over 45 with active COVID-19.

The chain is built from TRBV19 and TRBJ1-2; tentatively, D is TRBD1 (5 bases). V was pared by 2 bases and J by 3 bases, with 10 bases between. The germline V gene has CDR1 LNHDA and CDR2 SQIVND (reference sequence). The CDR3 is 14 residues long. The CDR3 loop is CASSITPTDYGYTF. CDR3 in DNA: TGTGCCAGTAGTATAACCCCGACAGACTATGGCTACACCTTC.

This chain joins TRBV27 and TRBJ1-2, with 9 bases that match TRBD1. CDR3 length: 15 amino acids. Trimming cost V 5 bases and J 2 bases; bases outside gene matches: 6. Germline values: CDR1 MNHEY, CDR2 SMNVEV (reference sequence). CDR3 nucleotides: TGTGCCAGCAGTCGTGACAGGGGGACCAACTATGGCTACACCTTC. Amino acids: CASSRDRGTNYGYTF.

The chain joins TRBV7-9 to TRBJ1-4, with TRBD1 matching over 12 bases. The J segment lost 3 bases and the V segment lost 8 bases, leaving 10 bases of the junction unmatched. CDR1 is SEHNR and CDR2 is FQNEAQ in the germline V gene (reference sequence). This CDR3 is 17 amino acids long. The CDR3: CASSSGTGGESNEKLFF. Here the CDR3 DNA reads TGTGCCAGCTCCTCAGGGACAGGGGGCGAGTCTAATGAAAAACTGTTTTTT.

CDR3 sequence reads: CASSLTNEKLFF. The CDR3 region has the DNA TGTGCCAGCAGCCTTACTAATGAAAAACTGTTTTTT. The chain carries TRBV11-2 and TRBJ1-4; D is uncertain. The germline V gene has CDR1 SGHAT and CDR2 FQNNGV. The CDR3 has 12 amino acids. V shed 5 bases and J shed 2 bases, with 3 bases lying between them.

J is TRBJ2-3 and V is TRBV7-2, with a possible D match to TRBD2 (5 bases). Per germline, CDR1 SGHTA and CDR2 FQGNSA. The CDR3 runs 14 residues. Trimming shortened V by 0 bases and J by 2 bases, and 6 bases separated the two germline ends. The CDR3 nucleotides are TGTGCCAGCAGCTTAGCCGGGGACACAGATACGCAGTATTTT. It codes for CASSLAGDTDTQYF.

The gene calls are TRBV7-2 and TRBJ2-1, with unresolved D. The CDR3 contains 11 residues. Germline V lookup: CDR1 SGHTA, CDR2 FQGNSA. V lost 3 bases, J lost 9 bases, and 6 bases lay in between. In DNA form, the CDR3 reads TGTGCCAGCAGCTTCTTCAGTGAGCAGTTCTTC. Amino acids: CASSFFSEQFF. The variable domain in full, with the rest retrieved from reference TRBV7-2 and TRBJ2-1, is GAGVSQSPSNKVTEKGKDVELRCDPISGHTALYWYRQSLGQGLEFLIYFQGNSAPDKSGLPSDRFSAERTGGSVSTLTIQRTQQEDSAVYLCASSFFSEQFFGPGTRLTVL.

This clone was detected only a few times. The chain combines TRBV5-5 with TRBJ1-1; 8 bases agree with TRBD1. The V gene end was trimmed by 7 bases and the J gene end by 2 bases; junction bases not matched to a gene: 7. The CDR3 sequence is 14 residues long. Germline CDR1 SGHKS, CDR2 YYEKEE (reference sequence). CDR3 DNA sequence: TGTGCCAGCTCTGGGACAGGAGATAACACTGAAGCTTTCTTT. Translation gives CASSGTGDNTEAFF. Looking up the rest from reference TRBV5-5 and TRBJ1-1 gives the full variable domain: DAGVTQSPTHLIKTRGQQVTLRCSPISGHKSVSWYQQVLGQGPQFIFQYYEKEERGRGNFPDRFSARQFPNYSSELNVNALLLGDSALYLCASSGTGDNTEAFFGQGTRLTVV.

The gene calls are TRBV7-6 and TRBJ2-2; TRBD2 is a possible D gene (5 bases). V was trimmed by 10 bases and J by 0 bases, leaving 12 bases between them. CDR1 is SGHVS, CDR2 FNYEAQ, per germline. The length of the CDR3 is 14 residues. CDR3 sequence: CATRGQPNTGELFF. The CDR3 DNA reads TGTGCCACTCGGGGTCAGCCGAACACCGGGGAGCTGTTTTTT.

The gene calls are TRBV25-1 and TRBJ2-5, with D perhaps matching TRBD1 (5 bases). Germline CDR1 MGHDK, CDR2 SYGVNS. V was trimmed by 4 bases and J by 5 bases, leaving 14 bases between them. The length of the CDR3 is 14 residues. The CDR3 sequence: CASSAPTGSETQYF. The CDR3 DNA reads TGTGCCAGCAGTGCCCCAACAGGATCCGAGACCCAGTACTTC.

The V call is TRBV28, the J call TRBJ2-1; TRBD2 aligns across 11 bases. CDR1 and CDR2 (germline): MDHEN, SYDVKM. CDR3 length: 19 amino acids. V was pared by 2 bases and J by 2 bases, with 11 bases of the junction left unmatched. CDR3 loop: CASSLPLRTSGWTYNEQFF. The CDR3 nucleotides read TGTGCCAGCAGTTTACCCCTTCGGACTAGCGGGTGGACCTACAATGAGCAGTTCTTC.

The CDR3 DNA reads TGTGCCAGCAGCCATCCGGGACTAGGAGATACGCAGTATTTT. Translated, it gives CASSHPGLGDTQYF. The chain has TRBV11-3 and TRBJ2-3; 8 nucleotides match TRBD2. Trimming at V came to 5 bases and at J to 5 bases, leaving 6 bases not matched to a gene. Germline V lookup: CDR1 SGHNT, CDR2 YENEEA. This CDR3 spans 14 amino acids.

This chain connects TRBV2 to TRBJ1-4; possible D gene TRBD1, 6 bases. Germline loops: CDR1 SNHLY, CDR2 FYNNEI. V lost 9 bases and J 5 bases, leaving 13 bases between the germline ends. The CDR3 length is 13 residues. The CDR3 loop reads CARSRTGNEKLFF. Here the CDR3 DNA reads TGTGCCAGGAGCCGTACAGGGAATGAAAAACTGTTTTTT.

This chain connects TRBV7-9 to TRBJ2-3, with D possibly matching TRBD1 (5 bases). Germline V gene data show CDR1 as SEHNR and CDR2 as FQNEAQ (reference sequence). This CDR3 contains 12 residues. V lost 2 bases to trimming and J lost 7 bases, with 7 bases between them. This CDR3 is CASSLRGNTQYF. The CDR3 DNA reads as TGTGCCAGCAGCTTAAGGGGAAATACGCAGTATTTT.

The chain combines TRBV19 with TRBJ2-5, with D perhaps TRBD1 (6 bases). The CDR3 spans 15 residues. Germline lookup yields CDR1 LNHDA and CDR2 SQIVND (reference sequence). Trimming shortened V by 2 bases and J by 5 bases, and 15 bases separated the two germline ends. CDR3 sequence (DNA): TGTGCCAGTAGTATAACAGGGCCGGCGGTCGAGACCCAGTACTTC. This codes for CASSITGPAVETQYF.

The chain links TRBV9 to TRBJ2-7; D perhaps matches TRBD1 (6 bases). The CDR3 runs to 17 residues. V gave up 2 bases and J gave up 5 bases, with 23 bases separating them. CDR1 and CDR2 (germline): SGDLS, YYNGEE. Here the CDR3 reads CASSVGSRTAGSNEQYF. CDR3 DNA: TGTGCCAGCAGCGTCGGGTCTCGGACAGCCGGGTCAAACGAGCAGTACTTC.

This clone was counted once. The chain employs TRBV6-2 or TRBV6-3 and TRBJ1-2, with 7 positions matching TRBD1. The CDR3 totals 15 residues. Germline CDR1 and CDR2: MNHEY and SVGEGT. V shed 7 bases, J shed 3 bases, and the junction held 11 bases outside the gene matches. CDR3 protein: CASTPGQVRDYGYTF. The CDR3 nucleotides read TGTGCCAGCACCCCCGGACAGGTTCGAGACTATGGCTACACCTTC.

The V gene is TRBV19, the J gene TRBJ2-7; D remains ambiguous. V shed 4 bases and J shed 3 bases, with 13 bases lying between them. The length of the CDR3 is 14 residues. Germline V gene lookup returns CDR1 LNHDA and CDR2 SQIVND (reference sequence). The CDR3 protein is CASSTDLSDYEQYF. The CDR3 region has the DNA TGTGCCAGTAGTACCGACCTCAGCGACTACGAGCAGTACTTC.

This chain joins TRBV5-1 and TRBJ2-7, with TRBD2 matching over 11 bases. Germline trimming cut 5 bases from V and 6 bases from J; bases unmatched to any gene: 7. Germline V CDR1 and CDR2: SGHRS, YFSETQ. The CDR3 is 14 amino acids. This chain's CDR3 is CASRLAGGVGEQYF. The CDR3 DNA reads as TGCGCCAGCAGATTAGCGGGAGGGGTTGGCGAGCAGTACTTC. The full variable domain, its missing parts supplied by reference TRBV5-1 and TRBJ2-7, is KAGVTQTPRYLIKTRGQQVTLSCSPISGHRSVSWYQQTPGQGLQFLFEYFSETQRNKGNFPGRFSGRQFSNSRSEMNVSTLELGDSALYLCASRLAGGVGEQYFGPGTRLTVT.

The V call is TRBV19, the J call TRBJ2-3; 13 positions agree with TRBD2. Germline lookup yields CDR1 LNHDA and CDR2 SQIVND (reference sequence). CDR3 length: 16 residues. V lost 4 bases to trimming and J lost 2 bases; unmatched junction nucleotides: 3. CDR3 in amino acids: CASSKGTSGDTDTQYF. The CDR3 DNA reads TGTGCCAGTAGTAAAGGGACTAGCGGGGACACAGATACGCAGTATTTT. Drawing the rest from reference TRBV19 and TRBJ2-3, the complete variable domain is DGGITQSPKYLFRKEGQNVTLSCEQNLNHDAMYWYRQDPGQGLRLIYYSQIVNDFQKGDIAEGYSVSREKKESFPLTVTSAQKNPTAFYLCASSKGTSGDTDTQYFGPGTRLTVL.

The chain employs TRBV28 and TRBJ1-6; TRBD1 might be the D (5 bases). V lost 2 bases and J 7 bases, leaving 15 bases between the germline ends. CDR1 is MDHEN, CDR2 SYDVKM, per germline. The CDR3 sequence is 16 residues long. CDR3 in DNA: TGTGCCAGCAGTTTAGGGAGGGGCGTAAGAAATTCACCCCTCCACTTT. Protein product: CASSLGRGVRNSPLHF.

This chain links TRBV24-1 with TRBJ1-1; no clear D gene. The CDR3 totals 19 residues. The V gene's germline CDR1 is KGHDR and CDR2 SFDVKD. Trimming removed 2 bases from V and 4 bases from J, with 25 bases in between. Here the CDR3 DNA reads TGTGCCACCAGTGATTCCCGAGCTCGGGGTGGTCTGTTGGGCACTGAAGCTTTCTTT. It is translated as CATSDSRARGGLLGTEAFF.

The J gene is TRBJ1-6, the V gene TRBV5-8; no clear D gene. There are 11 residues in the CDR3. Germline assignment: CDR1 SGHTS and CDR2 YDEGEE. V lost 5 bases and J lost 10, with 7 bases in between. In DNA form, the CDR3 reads TGTGCCAGCAGGCATACATCACCCCTCCACTTT. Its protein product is CASRHTSPLHF.

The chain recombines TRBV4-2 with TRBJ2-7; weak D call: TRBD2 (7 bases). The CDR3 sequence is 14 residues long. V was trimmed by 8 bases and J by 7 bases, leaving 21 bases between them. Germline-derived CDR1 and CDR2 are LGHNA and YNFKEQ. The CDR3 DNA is TGTGCCAGCTCAATTCGGGGGGCCGGTGGTGAGCAGTACTTC. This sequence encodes CASSIRGAGGEQYF.

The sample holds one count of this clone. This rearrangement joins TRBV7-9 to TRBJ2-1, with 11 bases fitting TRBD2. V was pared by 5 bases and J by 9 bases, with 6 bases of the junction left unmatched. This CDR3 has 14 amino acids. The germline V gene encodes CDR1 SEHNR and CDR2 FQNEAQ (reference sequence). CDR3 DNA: TGTGCCAGCAGCCTTAGCGGGAGGGCCAGTGAGCAGTTCTTC. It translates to CASSLSGRASEQFF.

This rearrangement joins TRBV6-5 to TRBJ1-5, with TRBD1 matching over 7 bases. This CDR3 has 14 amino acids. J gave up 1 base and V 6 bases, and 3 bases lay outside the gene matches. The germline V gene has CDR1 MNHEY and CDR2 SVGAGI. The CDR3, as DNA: TGTGCCAGCAGGCCGGACAGGAGCAATCAGCCCCAGCATTTT. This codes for CASRPDRSNQPQHF.